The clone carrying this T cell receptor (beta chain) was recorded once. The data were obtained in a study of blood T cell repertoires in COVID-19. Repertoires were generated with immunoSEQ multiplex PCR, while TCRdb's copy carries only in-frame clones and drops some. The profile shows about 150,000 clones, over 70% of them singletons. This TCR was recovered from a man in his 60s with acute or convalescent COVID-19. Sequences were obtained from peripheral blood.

The CDR3 reads CASTPGGKTSQIYFSTDTQYF. DNA for the CDR3: TGTGCCAGCACCCCGGGGGGGAAGACTAGCCAAATCTACTTTAGCACAGATACGCAGTATTTT. The gene calls are TRBV4-2 and TRBJ2-3, with TRBD2 identical over 8 bases. The CDR3 is 21 amino acids. Germline V gene sequence: CDR1 LGHNA, CDR2 YNFKEQ. V lost 7 bases, J lost 0 bases, and 24 bases stayed unmatched.